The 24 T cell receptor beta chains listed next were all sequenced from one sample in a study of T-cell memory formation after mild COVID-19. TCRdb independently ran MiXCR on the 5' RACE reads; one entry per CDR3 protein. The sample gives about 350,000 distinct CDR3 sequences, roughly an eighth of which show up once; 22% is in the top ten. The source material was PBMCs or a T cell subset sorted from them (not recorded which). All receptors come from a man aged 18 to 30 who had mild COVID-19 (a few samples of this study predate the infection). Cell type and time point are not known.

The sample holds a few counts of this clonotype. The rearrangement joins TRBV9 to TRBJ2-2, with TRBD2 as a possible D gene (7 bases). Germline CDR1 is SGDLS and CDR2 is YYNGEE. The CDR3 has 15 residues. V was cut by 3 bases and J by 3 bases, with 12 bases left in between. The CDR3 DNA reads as TGTGCCAGCAGCGCCGGGGGGCTCGACACCGGGGAGCTGTTTTTT. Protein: CASSAGGLDTGELFF. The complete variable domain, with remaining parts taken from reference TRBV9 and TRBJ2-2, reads DSGVTQTPKHLITATGQRVTLRCSPRSGDLSVYWYQQSLDQGLQFLIQYYNGEERAKGNILERFSAQQFPDLHSELNLSSLELGDSALYFCASSAGGLDTGELFFGEGSRLTVL.

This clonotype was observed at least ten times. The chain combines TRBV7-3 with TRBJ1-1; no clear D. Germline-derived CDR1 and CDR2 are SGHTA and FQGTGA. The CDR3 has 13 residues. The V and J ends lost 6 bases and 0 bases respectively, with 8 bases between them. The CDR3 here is CASSEGVNTEAFF. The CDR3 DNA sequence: TGTGCCAGCAGTGAGGGAGTGAACACTGAAGCTTTCTTT.

The CDR3 region is CAILGQGGMNTEAFF. The CDR3 nucleotides read TGTGCCATCCTCGGGCAGGGAGGTATGAACACTGAAGCTTTCTTT. J is TRBJ1-1 and V is TRBV10-3; possible D gene TRBD1, 5 bases. Trimming took off 8 bases at V and 0 bases at J, with 16 bases between the two ends. Germline V gene lookup returns CDR1 ENHRY and CDR2 SYGVKD. This CDR3 has 15 amino acids.

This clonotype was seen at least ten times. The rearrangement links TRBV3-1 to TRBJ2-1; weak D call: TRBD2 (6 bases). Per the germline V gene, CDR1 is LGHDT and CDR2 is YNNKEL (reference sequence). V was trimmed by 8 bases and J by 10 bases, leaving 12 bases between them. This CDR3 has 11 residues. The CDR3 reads CASSGSGEQFF. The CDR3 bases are TGTGCCAGCTCGGGAAGCGGGGAGCAGTTCTTC.

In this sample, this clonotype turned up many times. CDR3 residues: CASSSAVSSYNEQFF. CDR3 DNA sequence: TGCGCCAGCAGCTCTGCCGTTAGCTCCTACAATGAGCAGTTCTTC. The chain is built from TRBV5-1 and TRBJ2-1; D is ambiguous. V was clipped by 3 bases and J by 0 bases, with 10 bases between them. In germline, CDR1 is SGHRS, CDR2 YFSETQ. There are 15 residues in the CDR3.

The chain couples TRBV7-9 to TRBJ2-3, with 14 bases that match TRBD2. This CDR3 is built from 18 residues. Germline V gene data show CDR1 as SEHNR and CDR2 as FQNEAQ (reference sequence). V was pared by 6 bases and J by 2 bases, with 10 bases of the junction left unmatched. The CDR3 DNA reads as TGTGCCAGCAGGTCGTGGGGACTAGCGGGGGATTCCACAGATACGCAGTATTTT. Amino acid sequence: CASRSWGLAGDSTDTQYF.

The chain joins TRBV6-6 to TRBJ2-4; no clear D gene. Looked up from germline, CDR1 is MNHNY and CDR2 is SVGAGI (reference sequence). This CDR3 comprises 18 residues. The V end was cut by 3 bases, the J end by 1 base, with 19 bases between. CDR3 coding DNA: TGTGCCAGCAGTTATCGGCGCAGCCCAGACGGGGCCAAAAACATTCAGTACTTC. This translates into CASSYRRSPDGAKNIQYF.

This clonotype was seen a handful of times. This CDR3 is CASSTRDCVSYEQYF. The CDR3 DNA reads as TGTGCCAGCAGCACGCGGGACTGCGTGTCCTACGAGCAGTACTTC. V usage is TRBV21-1 and J usage is TRBJ2-7; the table gives TRBD2 as D, unverified against the DNA. TRBV21-1 represents a pseudogene. CDR3 size: 15 residues.

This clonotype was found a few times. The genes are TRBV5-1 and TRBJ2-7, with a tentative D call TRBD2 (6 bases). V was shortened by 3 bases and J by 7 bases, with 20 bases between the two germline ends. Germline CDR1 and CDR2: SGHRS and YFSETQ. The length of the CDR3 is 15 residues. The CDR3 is CASSSGGRGSSEQYF. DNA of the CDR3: TGCGCCAGCAGCTCCGGGGGTCGGGGATCCTCTGAGCAGTACTTC.

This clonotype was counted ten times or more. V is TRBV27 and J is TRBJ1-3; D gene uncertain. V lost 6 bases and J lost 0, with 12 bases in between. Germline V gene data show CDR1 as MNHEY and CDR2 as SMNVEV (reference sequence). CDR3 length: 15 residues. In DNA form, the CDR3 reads TGTGCCAGCAGCAGATATGGTTACTCTGGAAACACCATATATTTT. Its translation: CASSRYGYSGNTIYF.

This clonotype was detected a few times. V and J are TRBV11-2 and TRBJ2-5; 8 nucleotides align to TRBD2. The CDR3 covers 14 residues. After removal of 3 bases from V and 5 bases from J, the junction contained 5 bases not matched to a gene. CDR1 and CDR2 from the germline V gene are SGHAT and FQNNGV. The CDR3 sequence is CASSFISGVETQYF. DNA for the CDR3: TGTGCCAGCAGCTTTATTAGCGGGGTGGAGACCCAGTACTTC.

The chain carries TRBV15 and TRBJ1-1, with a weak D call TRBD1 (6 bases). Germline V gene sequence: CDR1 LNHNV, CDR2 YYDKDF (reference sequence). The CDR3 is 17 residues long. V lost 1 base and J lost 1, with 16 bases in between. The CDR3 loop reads CATSRVGRQDPNTEAFF. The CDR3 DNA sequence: TGTGCCACCAGCAGAGTGGGGCGACAGGACCCGAACACTGAAGCTTTCTTT.

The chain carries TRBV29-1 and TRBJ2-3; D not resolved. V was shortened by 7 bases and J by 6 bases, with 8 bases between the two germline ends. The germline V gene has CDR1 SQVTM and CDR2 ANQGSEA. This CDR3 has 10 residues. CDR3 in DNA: TGCAGCGCGAAGGAGGATACGCAGTATTTT. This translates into CSAKEDTQYF.

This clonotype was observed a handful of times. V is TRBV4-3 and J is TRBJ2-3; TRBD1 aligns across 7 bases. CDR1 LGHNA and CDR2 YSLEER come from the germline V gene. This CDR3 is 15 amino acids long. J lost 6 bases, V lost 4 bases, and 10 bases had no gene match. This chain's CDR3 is CASSPNRDSPDTQYF. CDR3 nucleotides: TGCGCCAGCAGCCCCAACCGGGACAGTCCGGATACGCAGTATTTT.

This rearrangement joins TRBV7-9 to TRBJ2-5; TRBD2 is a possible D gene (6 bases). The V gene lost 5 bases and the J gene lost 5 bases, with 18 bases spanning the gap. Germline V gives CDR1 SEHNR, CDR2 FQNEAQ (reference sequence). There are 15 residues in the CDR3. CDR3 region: CASSPGGEAPETQYF. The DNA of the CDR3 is TGTGCCAGCAGCCCAGGTGGGGAGGCCCCGGAGACCCAGTACTTC. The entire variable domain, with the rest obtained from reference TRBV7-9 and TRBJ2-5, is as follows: DTGVSQNPRHKITKRGQNVTFRCDPISEHNRLYWYRQTLGQGPEFLTYFQNEAQLEKSRLLSDRFSAERPKGSFSTLEIQRTEQGDSAMYLCASSPGGEAPETQYFGPGTRLLVL.

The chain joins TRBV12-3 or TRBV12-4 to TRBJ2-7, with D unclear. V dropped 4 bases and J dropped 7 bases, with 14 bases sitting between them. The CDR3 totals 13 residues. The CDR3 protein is CASSWARSGEQYF. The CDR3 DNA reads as TGTGCCAGCAGTTGGGCCCGGTCTGGGGAGCAGTACTTC.

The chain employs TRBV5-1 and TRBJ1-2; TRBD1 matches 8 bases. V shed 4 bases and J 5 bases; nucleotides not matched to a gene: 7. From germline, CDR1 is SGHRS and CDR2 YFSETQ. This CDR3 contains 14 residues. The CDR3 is CASSMRTGNYGYTF. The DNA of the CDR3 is TGCGCCAGCAGCATGAGGACAGGGAATTATGGCTACACCTTC.

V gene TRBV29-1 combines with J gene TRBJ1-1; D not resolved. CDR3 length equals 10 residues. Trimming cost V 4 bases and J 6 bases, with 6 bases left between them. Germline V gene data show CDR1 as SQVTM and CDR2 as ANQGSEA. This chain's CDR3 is CSVARAEAFF. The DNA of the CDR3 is TGCAGCGTTGCACGAGCTGAAGCTTTCTTT.

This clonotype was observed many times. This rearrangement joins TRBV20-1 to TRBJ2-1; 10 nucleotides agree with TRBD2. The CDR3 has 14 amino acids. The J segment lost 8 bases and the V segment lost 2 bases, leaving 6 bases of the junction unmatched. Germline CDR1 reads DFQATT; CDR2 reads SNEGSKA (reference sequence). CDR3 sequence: CSARTSGGADEQFF. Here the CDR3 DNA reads TGCAGTGCTAGAACCAGCGGGGGGGCGGATGAGCAGTTCTTC.

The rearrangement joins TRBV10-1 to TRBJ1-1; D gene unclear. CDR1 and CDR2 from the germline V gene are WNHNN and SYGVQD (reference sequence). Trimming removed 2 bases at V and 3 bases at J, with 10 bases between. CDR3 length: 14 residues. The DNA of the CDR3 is TGCGCCAGCAGTGAGACTGGACTATACACTGAAGCTTTCTTT. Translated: CASSETGLYTEAFF.

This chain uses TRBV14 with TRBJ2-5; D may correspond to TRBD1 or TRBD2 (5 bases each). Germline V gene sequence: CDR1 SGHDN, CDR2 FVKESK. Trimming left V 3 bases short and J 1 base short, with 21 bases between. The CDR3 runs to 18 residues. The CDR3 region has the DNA TGTGCCAGCAGCCACCTCCCCGGGGCTACCCAGACCCAAGAGACCCAGTACTTC. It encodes CASSHLPGATQTQETQYF.

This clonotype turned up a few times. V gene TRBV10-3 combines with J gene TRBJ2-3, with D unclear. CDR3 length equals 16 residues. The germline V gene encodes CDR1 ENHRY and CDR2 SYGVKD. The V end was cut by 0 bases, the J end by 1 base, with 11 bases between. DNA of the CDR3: TGTGCCATCAGTGAGTCGGGCAGTCCAGGCACAGATACGCAGTATTTT. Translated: CAISESGSPGTDTQYF.

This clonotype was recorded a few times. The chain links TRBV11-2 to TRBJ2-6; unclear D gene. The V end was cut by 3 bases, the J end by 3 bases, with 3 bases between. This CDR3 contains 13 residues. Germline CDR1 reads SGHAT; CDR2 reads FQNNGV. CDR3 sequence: CASSFVGANVLTF. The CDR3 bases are TGTGCCAGCAGCTTTGTTGGGGCCAACGTCCTGACTTTC. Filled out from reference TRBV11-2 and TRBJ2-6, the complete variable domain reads EAGVAQSPRYKIIEKRQSVAFWCNPISGHATLYWYQQILGQGPKLLIQFQNNGVVDDSQLPKDRFSAERLKGVDSTLKIQPAKLEDSAVYLCASSFVGANVLTFGAGSRLTVL.

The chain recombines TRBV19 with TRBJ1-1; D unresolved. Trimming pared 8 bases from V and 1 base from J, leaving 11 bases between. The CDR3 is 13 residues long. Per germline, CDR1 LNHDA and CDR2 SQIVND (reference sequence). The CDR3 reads CASVTGWNTEAFF. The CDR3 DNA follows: TGTGCCAGTGTAACTGGATGGAACACTGAAGCTTTCTTT. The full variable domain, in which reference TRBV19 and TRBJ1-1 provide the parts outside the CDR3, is DGGITQSPKYLFRKEGQNVTLSCEQNLNHDAMYWYRQDPGQGLRLIYYSQIVNDFQKGDIAEGYSVSREKKESFPLTVTSAQKNPTAFYLCASVTGWNTEAFFGQGTRLTVV.